Sequencing of this TCR beta chain was carried out in a study of T cells in Graves' hyperthyroidism and ophthalmopathy. Study-wide results and caveats: Most clonotypes that expanded in the thyroid above 0.001 also showed up in blood.

The V segment lost 2 bases and the J segment 6 bases; nucleotides outside the gene matches: 3. The CDR3 spans 14 residues. Germline loops: CDR1 SGHRS, CDR2 YFSETQ. RNA transcripts served as the template for amplifying TCR beta CDR3 regions. Carried out on the TCR CDR3, a first-round RT-PCR used the HTBI primer set. Using its own MiXCR run on the multiplex PCR reads, TCRdb lists one record per CDR3 protein. Of 500,000 to 800,000 distinct CDR3 sequences listed, roughly 15% are singletons. In regard to this clonotype: The antigen is unknown.

Criteria for exclusion of patients were uncontrolled infection, other autoimmune disease, pregnancy or lactation. From 10 ml of fresh peripheral blood, PBMCs were isolated. Sequenced sample: blood. The TCR originated in a woman between 45 and 60 years old with Graves' ophthalmopathy. The chain carries TRBV5-1 and TRBJ2-1; TRBD2 matches 9 bases. CDR3 loop: CASSFVAGVNEQFF. The CDR3 nucleotides read TGCGCCAGCAGCTTCGTAGCGGGAGTCAATGAGCAGTTCTTC.